Ten or more counts support the clone carrying this T cell receptor (beta chain). Germline V gene lookup returns CDR1 LNHDA and CDR2 SQIVND (reference sequence). The CDR3 has 17 residues. J lost 1 base, V lost 6 bases, and 8 bases had no gene match. These data are taken from a study of Graves' ophthalmopathy and Graves' hyperthyroidism. As for the study in general: Stable hyperthyroidism referred to disease that showed no ophthalmopathy within 18 months of follow-up.

New diagnoses, under 2 months' duration, and ages 18 to 65 characterized the hyperthyroidism patients. Enrollment excluded any patients with other autoimmune diseases, uncontrolled infections, pregnancy or lactation. Clinical symptoms, serum thyroxine, TRAb, thyroid ultrasound and orbital computed tomography were relied on for diagnosis. RNA transcripts were the source from which TCR beta CDR3 regions were amplified. HTBI-primed RT-PCR formed the first round, and a multiplex PCR formed the second. From the multiplex PCR reads, TCRdb called clonotypes with MiXCR, one entry per CDR3 protein. The sample consists of around 1.1 million distinct CDR3 sequences, roughly 35% of them appearing once.

The gene calls are TRBV19 and TRBJ1-5; 11 nucleotides agree with TRBD1. Sample: peripheral blood or thyroid tissue (not recorded which). The receptor's source is an adult man with Graves' hyperthyroidism. The CDR3 coding sequence is TGTGCCAGTAGGGTCGGGACAGGGGGTGGAAGCAATCAGCCCCAGCATTTT. It translates to CASRVGTGGGSNQPQHF.